This is a list of T cell receptor beta chains from one sample in a study of control samples from healthy donors and cancer patients. Profiling relied on immunoSEQ multiplex PCR, and the TCRdb table lists in-frame clones only, not all of them. The sample contains around 110,000 clones, roughly nine tenths of which appear only once. Sequencing was carried out using PBMCs. These receptors were collected from a woman in her fifties or sixties with colorectal cancer. Each CDR3 is given with its conserved first and last residue. The D gene is left open where the match is weak. Expanded clones get a size class; other rows say once, few or many, or leave the size out.

>TRBD1|NA|TRBJ1-2|TRBV5-1
TGCGCCAGCAGCGAGATGGGACAGGGGTTTGATGGCTACACCTTC
CASSEMGQGFDGYTF
>NA|NA|TRBJ2-6|TRBV25-1
TGTGCCAGCAGTGAAGGGGGCGCCTCTGGGGCCAACGTCCTGACTTTC
CASSEGGASGANVLTF
>NA|NA|TRBJ2-3|TRBV14
TGTGCCAGCAGCCAAGATATAGCACTAATCTCTAGCACAGATACGCAGTATTTT
CASSQDIALISSTDTQYF
>NA|NA|TRBJ2-2|TRBV19
TGTGCCTATAGGGCAGCCGGGGAGCTGTTTTTT
CAYRAAGELFF
>NA|NA|TRBJ1-5|TRBV5-6
TGTGCCAGCAGCTTGGTCCAGGGGCAGCCCCAGCATTTT
CASSLVQGQPQHF
>NA|NA|TRBJ2-7|TRBV27
TGTGCCAGCAGTCCCATCAGGGGCAACGAGCAGTACTTC
CASSPIRGNEQYF
>TRBD1|NA|TRBJ2-5|TRBV7-9
TGTGCCAGCAGCTTAGATCCCGGGACAGACCAAGAGACCCAGTACTTC
CASSLDPGTDQETQYF
>NA|NA|TRBJ1-1|TRBV16
TGTGCCAGCAGCCCATCCCTACCACAGGGAAACACTGAAGCTTTCTTT
CASSPSLPQGNTEAFF
>NA|NA|TRBJ1-2|TRBV9
TGTGCCAGCAGCCCACGGGCCAGGGAGTATCAGACCCTTAACTATGGCTACACCTTC
CASSPRAREYQTLNYGYTF
>TRBD1|few|TRBJ1-1|TRBV14
TGTGCCAGCACCTCTCAGGGGGGGGCGCCGACTTTCTTT
CASTSQGGAPTFF
>TRBD1|NA|TRBJ1-2|TRBV29-1
TGCAGCGGAGCGACAGGGCCGGGTGAGGGCTACACCTTC
CSGATGPGEGYTF
>TRBD1|NA|TRBJ1-1|TRBV7-3
TGTGCCAGCAGCTCGACAGGGGAAACTGAAGCTTTCTTT
CASSSTGETEAFF
>NA|NA|TRBJ1-2|TRBV29-1
TGCAGCGCCGGACAAGGCTATGGCTACACCTTC
CSAGQGYGYTF
>TRBD2|once|TRBJ2-1|TRBV7-8
TGTGCCAGCAGCCCGAAGAGCGGGGGGGATGAGCAGTTCTTC
CASSPKSGGDEQFF
>NA|NA|TRBJ1-6|TRBV5-5
TGTGCCAGCAGCTTGGGGCCAAGCTCCTATAATTCACCCCTCCACTTT
CASSLGPSSYNSPLHF
>TRBD1|NA|TRBJ1-1|TRBV24-1
TGTGCCACCAGTGATTTTGCAGTACAGGGGGTGACTGAAGCTTTCTTT
CATSDFAVQGVTEAFF
>TRBD1|NA|TRBJ1-4|TRBV5-1
TGCGCCAGCAGCTGGACAGGGGGACCTAATGAAAAACTGTTTTTT
CASSWTGGPNEKLFF
>NA|NA|TRBJ2-2|TRBV2
TGTGCCAGCAGGGCGGTTAACACCGGGGAGCTGTTTTTT
CASRAVNTGELFF
>NA|NA|TRBJ1-4|TRBV19
TGTGCCAGTAGTCGGACTAATGAAAAACTGTTTTTT
CASSRTNEKLFF
>NA|NA|TRBJ2-3|TRBV28
TGTGCCAGCAGGACGGCAGGGAACCAGAGGACAGATACGCAGTATTTT
CASRTAGNQRTDTQYF
>NA|NA|TRBJ1-6|TRBV5-6
TGTGCCAGCAGCTTGGGAGGGAGTTCCTATAATTCACCCCTCCACTTT
CASSLGGSSYNSPLHF
>NA|NA|TRBJ1-2|TRBV4-2
TGTGCCAGCAGTCAAAGGGCAGGGGAACCTAACTATGGCTACACCTTC
CASSQRAGEPNYGYTF
>NA|NA|TRBJ2-5|TRBV20-1
TGCAGTGCTAGATTGCGTGGTACCCAGTACTTC
CSARLRGTQYF
>TRBD2|NA|TRBJ2-2|TRBV15
TGTGCCACCAGCAGAGAGACGGGAGCGGGGACCGGGGAGCTGTTTTTT
CATSRETGAGTGELFF
>TRBD1|NA|TRBJ1-6|TRBV30
TGTGCCTGGGGGCCCGGGACAGCAAGCACGTCACCCCTCCACTTT
CAWGPGTASTSPLHF
>NA|few|TRBJ1-3|TRBV7-6
TGTGCCAGCAGTTTTAACTCTGACTCTGGAAACACCATATATTTT
CASSFNSDSGNTIYF
>TRBD1|once|TRBJ1-2|TRBV19
TGTGCCAGTAGATTCGGGACAGGCTTCTATGGCTACACCTTC
CASRFGTGFYGYTF
>NA|NA|TRBJ2-1|TRBV2
TGTGCCAGCAGTGCAGGCGGCGAGGGGGGCGATGAGCAGTTCTTC
CASSAGGEGGDEQFF
>NA|NA|TRBJ1-2|TRBV18
TGTGCCAGCTCCCCCGCGGCCCAGGGTTTCTACACCTTC
CASSPAAQGFYTF
>TRBD2|NA|TRBJ2-1|TRBV9
TGTGCCAGCAGCGTAGCTGGGACTAGTGTTGAGCAGTTCTTC
CASSVAGTSVEQFF
>TRBD1|NA|TRBJ1-2|TRBV6-5
TGTGCCAGCAGCCCGGGACAGGCTAACTATGGCTACACCTTC
CASSPGQANYGYTF
>NA|NA|TRBJ2-1|TRBV5-4
TGTGCCAGCGGAGTCGACTCCTACAATGAGCAGTTCTTC
CASGVDSYNEQFF
>NA|NA|TRBJ2-7|TRBV20-1
TGCAGTGCTAGAGTGGAAGAGCAGTACTTC
CSARVEEQYF
>NA|NA|TRBJ1-1|TRBV5-4
TGTGCCAGCAAAGGGACGGGTAACACTGAAGCTTTCTTT
CASKGTGNTEAFF
>NA|once|TRBJ2-1|TRBV6-2/TRBV6-3
TGTGCCAGCAACCCACCCACTTATAACAATGAGCAGTTCTTC
CASNPPTYNNEQFF
>TRBD1|NA|TRBJ1-2|TRBV11-1
TGTGCCAGCAGCAGCCGGGACAGGGCTTCTGGTGGCTACACCTTC
CASSSRDRASGGYTF
>NA|NA|TRBJ1-3|TRBV7-6
TGTGCCAGCAGCCCCACTCGAGAGGCGGTGGGAAACACCATATATTTT
CASSPTREAVGNTIYF